The present T cell receptor beta chain was sequenced within a study of blood T cell repertoires in COVID-19. Authors' methods: Using reference gene primer amplification, nucleated cell counts were estimated. Here immunoSEQ multiplex PCR was the method, and the copy in TCRdb shows in-frame clones only, minus some. V and J calls and clone size are those listed in that table; D and trimming were worked out from the DNA. The data hold some 130,000 clones, with about 90% observed a single time. This clonotype was obtained from a woman aged 45-60 years who had recovered from COVID-19. The sequenced sample was peripheral blood.

The CDR3 sequence is CASSEVTELAHEQYF. The CDR3 region has the DNA TGTGCCAGCAGTGAAGTGACAGAGCTGGCCCACGAGCAGTACTTC. The J gene is TRBJ2-7, the V gene TRBV2; possibly TRBD1 for D (5 bases). V dropped 1 base and J dropped 5 bases, with 15 bases sitting between them. Germline CDR1 reads SNHLY; CDR2 reads FYNNEI. CDR3 size: 15 residues.